The 9 T cell receptor beta chains below come from one sample, sequenced in a study of identical twins. TCRdb reprocessed the 5' RACE reads via MiXCR and lists one record per CDR3 protein. This sample has hundreds of thousands of distinct CDR3 sequences; roughly 7.5% occur once, and the top ten carry 5.4%. This sample also belongs to another study, concerning yellow fever vaccine responses in identical twins.

The sample consisted of CD8+ T cells sorted from blood. The source of these receptors is a woman between 18 and 29 years old in good health.

Ten or more counts support this clonotype. The CDR3 region has the DNA TGTGCCAGCAGCTTGGGTAGCGGAGCTGACAATGAGCAGTTCTTC. Translation: CASSLGSGADNEQFF. The chain carries TRBV7-9 and TRBJ2-1; maybe TRBD2 (6 bases). The ends were cut back, 3 bases at V and 5 bases at J, with 14 bases in the middle. In germline, CDR1 is SEHNR, CDR2 FQNEAQ (reference sequence). CDR3 length: 15 amino acids.

This clonotype was detected ten times or more. The gene calls are TRBV9 and TRBJ2-7, with TRBD2 matching 12 bases. Germline V gives CDR1 SGDLS, CDR2 YYNGEE. CDR3 size: 15 residues. Losses at the gene ends were 4 bases for V and 4 bases for J; bases not matched to a gene: 6. The CDR3 DNA is TGTGCCAGCAGCCCGAGACTAGCGGGAGTTTACGAGCAGTACTTC. This codes for CASSPRLAGVYEQYF.

There are a few counts of this clonotype. J is TRBJ2-1 and V is TRBV12-3 or TRBV12-4; TRBD2 might be the D (5 bases). This CDR3 contains 13 residues. The V gene lost 3 bases and the J gene lost 15 bases, with 18 bases spanning the gap. In nucleotides, the CDR3 is TGTGCCAGCAGTTTGCTCGACGGGGTTTTTGGGTTCTTC. It translates to CASSLLDGVFGFF.

This clonotype came up a few times. This chain links TRBV9 with TRBJ2-2; 12 bases map to TRBD2. V was clipped by 4 bases and J by 10 bases; unmatched bases: 8. Per the germline V gene, CDR1 is SGDLS and CDR2 is YYNGEE. CDR3 size: 15 residues. As DNA, the CDR3 is TGTGCCAGCAGCTCCTCTAGCGGGGGGGCTACGGAGCTGTTTTTT. It encodes CASSSSSGGATELFF.

This clonotype was counted only a few times. This rearrangement joins TRBV7-8 to TRBJ1-5, with D uncertain. The CDR3 consists of 15 residues. CDR1 is SGHVS, CDR2 FQNEAQ, per germline. V was trimmed by 4 bases and J by 3 bases, leaving 13 bases between them. The CDR3 reads CASSSRHDFNQPQHF. CDR3 bases: TGTGCCAGCAGCTCTAGACACGATTTCAATCAGCCCCAGCATTTT. The variable domain in full, completed from reference TRBV7-8 and TRBJ1-5, reads GAGVSQSPRYKVAKRGQDVALRCDPISGHVSLFWYQQALGQGPEFLTYFQNEAQLDKSGLPSDRFFAERPEGSVSTLKIQRTQQEDSAVYLCASSSRHDFNQPQHFGDGTRLSIL.

The V call is TRBV9, the J call TRBJ1-1; possible D gene TRBD1, 6 bases. This CDR3 is built from 15 residues. Germline V lookup: CDR1 SGDLS, CDR2 YYNGEE. V gave up 0 bases and J gave up 8 bases, with 17 bases separating them. The CDR3 DNA sequence: TGTGCCAGCAGCGTAGATGGGGGGCAGACTTCCGAAGCTTTCTTT. Its protein is CASSVDGGQTSEAFF.

Many counts were recorded for this clonotype. The chain links TRBV15 to TRBJ2-1; possible D gene TRBD1, 6 bases. Germline-derived CDR1 and CDR2 are LNHNV and YYDKDF (reference sequence). Trimming cost V 0 bases and J 2 bases, with 14 bases left between them. The CDR3 spans 17 residues. The CDR3 loop is CATSRDPGDLAYNEQFF. CDR3 sequence (DNA): TGTGCCACCAGCAGAGATCCAGGGGATCTCGCCTACAATGAGCAGTTCTTC.

This clonotype was recorded at least ten times. The rearrangement uses TRBV12-3 or TRBV12-4 and TRBJ2-1; D is possibly TRBD1 (5 bases). The V gene lost 7 bases and the J gene lost 3 bases, with 13 bases spanning the gap. The length of the CDR3 is 14 residues. The CDR3 bases are TGTGCCAGCAACTCTGGACAATTCTACAATGAGCAGTTCTTC. Encoded protein: CASNSGQFYNEQFF.

V is TRBV14 and J is TRBJ2-7; no reliable D call. The CDR3 is made up of 15 amino acids. Trimming left V 4 bases short and J 1 base short, with 14 bases between. The germline gives CDR1 SGHDN, CDR2 FVKESK. CDR3 in amino acids: CASSPRQLMSYEQYV. The CDR3 nucleotides read TGTGCCAGCAGCCCCCGTCAGCTTATGTCCTACGAGCAGTACGTC.